This T cell receptor (beta chain) was retrieved from a study of blood T cell repertoires in COVID-19. Clones were sequenced by immunoSEQ multiplex PCR, and TCRdb holds only the in-frame ones, with some missing. The profile shows about 210,000 clones, around 89% of them singletons. Germline V gene sequence: CDR1 SGHTS, CDR2 YDEGEE. The CDR3 loop spans 13 amino acids. The ends were cut back, 0 bases at V and 5 bases at J, with 6 bases in the middle. Input material: PBMCs or T cells enriched from blood (not recorded which). This TCR came from a woman aged 40-49 years with acute COVID-19. The V and J genes are TRBV5-8 and TRBJ1-5; a possible D gene is TRBD1 (5 bases). CDR3 coding DNA: TGTGCCAGCAGCTTGGCACAGGATCAGCCCCAGCATTTT. Amino acid sequence: CASSLAQDQPQHF.